The 19 T cell receptor beta chains presented below share a single source sample, sequenced in a study of Ad26.COV2.S vaccination and SARS-CoV-2 variants. The method was immunoSEQ multiplex PCR; TCRdb's version includes in-frame clones alone and lacks a portion of them. The sample lists roughly 380,000 clones, around nine tenths occurring once. As for treatment: some 20 received Ad26.COV2.S at low or high dose, single or two shots; about 5 received placebo; per-sample allocation not given. Collection of the samples took place on day 63 after the first injection of vaccine or placebo. The material sequenced was peripheral blood, taken in a trial of Ad26.COV2.S vaccine versus placebo. These receptors came from a person aged 18-60 years who received the Ad26.COV2.S COVID-19 vaccine or a placebo.

The chain recombines TRBV7-3 with TRBJ1-1; D not certain. The CDR3 sequence is 13 residues long. The germline V gene has CDR1 SGHTA and CDR2 FQGTGA. V was shortened by 3 bases and J by 1 base, with 6 bases between the two germline ends. The CDR3 nucleotides are TGTGCCAGCAGCTTGGCAAGGAACACTGAAGCTTTCTTT. It codes for CASSLARNTEAFF.

This chain connects TRBV5-4 to TRBJ2-5; 13 bases are shared with TRBD2. This CDR3 is 16 amino acids long. Trimming at V came to 4 bases and at J to 4 bases, leaving 7 bases not matched to a gene. The germline gives CDR1 SGHNT, CDR2 YYREEE (reference sequence). The CDR3 region has the DNA TGTGCCAGCAGCGTACTAGCGGGGGGGATTTCAGAGACCCAGTACTTC. Protein product: CASSVLAGGISETQYF.

The J gene is TRBJ1-2, the V gene TRBV30; perhaps TRBD1 as D (6 bases). The germline V gene has CDR1 GTSNPN and CDR2 SVGIG (reference sequence). V gave up 3 bases and J gave up 5 bases, with 19 bases separating them. CDR3 length equals 15 residues. CDR3 protein: CAWSAHDRSSYGYTF. DNA for the CDR3: TGTGCCTGGAGCGCCCACGACAGGAGTTCTTATGGCTACACCTTC.

The chain is built from TRBV6-5 and TRBJ2-7; 7 bases are a match to TRBD1. This CDR3 contains 15 residues. V lost 5 bases and J lost 0; bases outside the gene matches: 7. Germline V gene sequence: CDR1 MNHEY, CDR2 SVGAGI. CDR3 in DNA: TGTGCCAGCAGTCGACAGGGATTGAGCTCCTACGAGCAGTACTTC. Amino acid sequence: CASSRQGLSSYEQYF.

This chain connects TRBV14 to TRBJ2-5; either TRBD1 or TRBD2 may supply D (5 bases each). The CDR3 contains 15 residues. The germline V gene has CDR1 SGHDN and CDR2 FVKESK. Trimming took off 2 bases at V and 5 bases at J, with 15 bases between the two ends. The CDR3: CASSQKPQWGETQYF. The DNA for the CDR3 is TGTGCCAGCAGCCAAAAGCCCCAATGGGGGGAGACCCAGTACTTC. The whole variable domain, filled in from reference TRBV14 and TRBJ2-5, reads EAGVTQFPSHSVIEKGQTVTLRCDPISGHDNLYWYRRVMGKEIKFLLHFVKESKQDESGMPNNRFLAERTGGTYSTLKVQPAELEDSGVYFCASSQKPQWGETQYFGPGTRLLVL.

This chain connects TRBV13 to TRBJ2-7; 10 positions match TRBD1. Germline V gene sequence: CDR1 PRHDT, CDR2 FYEKMQ (reference sequence). With 0 bases clipped from V and 2 bases from J, the junction kept 7 bases outside the gene matches. This CDR3 comprises 17 residues. DNA of the CDR3: TGTGCCAGCAGCTTAGGCCTGTTTGGGACAGGGGCCTACGAGCAGTACTTC. Translating gives CASSLGLFGTGAYEQYF.

This chain uses TRBV7-9 with TRBJ2-1; the D is unclear. CDR3 length: 16 amino acids. Per the germline V gene, CDR1 is SEHNR and CDR2 is FQNEAQ (reference sequence). With 4 bases removed from V and 4 bases from J, the gap between germline ends came to 17 bases. The CDR3 here is CASSSSEKGLYNEQFF. CDR3 DNA: TGTGCCAGCAGCTCCTCGGAGAAGGGCCTATACAATGAGCAGTTCTTC.

V usage is TRBV9 and J usage is TRBJ2-3; D is perhaps TRBD1 or TRBD2 (6 bases each). CDR3 length equals 12 residues. Germline CDR1 and CDR2: SGDLS and YYNGEE. V dropped 10 bases and J dropped 0 bases, with 9 bases sitting between them. The CDR3 coding sequence is TGTGCCTGGGGGGCTAGCACAGATACGCAGTATTTT. Translation: CAWGASTDTQYF.

The genes are TRBV5-6 and TRBJ2-7; a weak D match, TRBD1 (6 bases). Germline lookup yields CDR1 SGHDT and CDR2 YYEEEE. Between the trimmed V and J ends, which lost 0 bases and 1 base, there was a span of 17 bases. This CDR3 has 17 amino acids. CDR3 region: CASSLAHRVLASYEQYF. The CDR3, as DNA: TGTGCCAGCAGCTTGGCTCACAGGGTTTTAGCATCCTACGAGCAGTACTTC.

This chain uses TRBV6-5 with TRBJ1-6, with D uncertain. V lost 6 bases and J lost 5, with 8 bases in between. The germline V gene has CDR1 MNHEY and CDR2 SVGAGI. The CDR3 runs 13 residues. Here the CDR3 reads CASRRRDNSPLHF. The CDR3, as DNA: TGTGCCAGCAGAAGACGGGATAATTCACCCCTCCACTTT.

J is TRBJ1-1 and V is TRBV7-9; TRBD1 aligns across 8 bases. The CDR3 is made up of 14 amino acids. Germline trimming cut 4 bases from V and 2 bases from J; bases unmatched to any gene: 3. CDR1 SEHNR and CDR2 FQNEAQ come from the germline V gene (reference sequence). The CDR3 DNA reads as TGTGCCAGCAGCTCGGGACAGGTCAACACTGAAGCTTTCTTT. Translation gives CASSSGQVNTEAFF.

The chain is built from TRBV9 and TRBJ2-5; no clear D gene. V was cut by 0 bases and J by 5 bases, with 17 bases left in between. CDR1 SGDLS and CDR2 YYNGEE come from the germline V gene. This CDR3 is 16 amino acids long. Here the CDR3 reads CASSVAPETGKETQYF. The CDR3 nucleotides are TGTGCCAGCAGCGTAGCCCCCGAGACCGGTAAGGAGACCCAGTACTTC.

The CDR3 here is CSPRVNTEAFF. In DNA, the CDR3 is TGCAGTCCGAGGGTGAACACTGAAGCTTTCTTT. V usage is TRBV20-1 and J usage is TRBJ1-1; D ambiguous. Trimming took off 8 bases at V and 0 bases at J, with 7 bases between the two ends. From germline, CDR1 is DFQATT and CDR2 SNEGSKA (reference sequence). CDR3 length: 11 amino acids.

This clone came up a few times. This CDR3 reads CASSQDRIGTGKGYTF. CDR3 DNA sequence: TGCGCCAGCAGCCAAGACCGAATCGGGACAGGGAAGGGCTACACCTTC. The chain carries TRBV4-3 and TRBJ1-2; 9 nucleotides match TRBD1. Unmatched junction bases numbered 10, after V lost 0 bases and J lost 8 bases. Germline lookup yields CDR1 LGHNA and CDR2 YSLEER. The CDR3 totals 16 residues.

This clone showed up just a few times. The DNA for the CDR3 is TGTGCCAGCAGTTTATCGGCAGACTATGGCTACACCTTC. As protein: CASSLSADYGYTF. The genes are TRBV27 and TRBJ1-2; D unclear. V lost 0 bases to trimming and J lost 3 bases, with 5 bases between them. This CDR3 is built from 13 residues. Germline CDR1 and CDR2: MNHEY and SMNVEV (reference sequence).

V usage is TRBV7-6 and J usage is TRBJ2-1; D remains ambiguous. V dropped 7 bases and J dropped 6 bases, with 13 bases sitting between them. CDR3 length equals 13 residues. CDR1 SGHVS and CDR2 FNYEAQ come from the germline V gene. CDR3 sequence (DNA): TGTGCCAGCACCCGCTGGATGAGCAATGAGCAGTTCTTC. Its protein product is CASTRWMSNEQFF.

The chain recombines TRBV4-2 with TRBJ1-2; 7 nucleotides match TRBD1. The V and J ends lost 2 bases and 8 bases, in that order; junction bases with no gene match: 14. This CDR3 region has 16 residues. Germline lookup yields CDR1 LGHNA and CDR2 YNFKEQ. CDR3 coding DNA: TGTGCCAGCAGCCAAACCAAAGGGGGCGCCCGCGGGGGCTACACCTTC. Amino acids: CASSQTKGGARGGYTF.

CDR3 protein: CASSQGGTGRDEKLFF. The CDR3 region has the DNA TGCGCCAGCAGCCAGGGCGGGACAGGGCGGGATGAAAAACTGTTTTTT. The rearrangement links TRBV4-1 to TRBJ1-4, with TRBD1 matching 9 bases. CDR3 length: 16 amino acids. The trim removed 3 bases at V and 6 bases at J, leaving 8 bases unmatched. Germline CDR1 MGHRA, CDR2 YSYEKL.

The J gene is TRBJ2-2, the V gene TRBV29-1; D is perhaps TRBD1 (5 bases). The CDR3 loop spans 14 amino acids. CDR1 is SQVTM, CDR2 ANQGSEA, per germline. This CDR3 is CSYAWGLGTGELFF. The DNA of the CDR3 is TGCAGTTATGCTTGGGGCCTGGGGACCGGGGAGCTGTTTTTT.